This TCR beta chain was captured in a study of T-cell reconstitution after alpha-beta-depleted transplantation in children. Unique molecular identifiers were incorporated into the prepared TCRbeta library. TCRdb passed the PCR reads through MiXCR, listing each CDR3 protein once. The sample consists of hundreds of thousands of distinct CDR3 sequences, 8% to 10% of them appearing once. This CDR3 has 13 amino acids. The J segment lost 5 bases and the V segment lost 6 bases, leaving 6 bases of the junction unmatched. The sequence came from a human donor who donated a stem cell graft to a child with acute lymphoblastic leukemia. V and J are TRBV12-3 or TRBV12-4 and TRBJ1-2, with 7 nucleotides matching TRBD1. Sequencing was performed on PBMCs from the stem cell graft donor, taken from the stem cell graft. CDR3 DNA: TGTGCCAGCAGCTGGGACAGCAGTTATGGCTACACCTTC. Translated: CASSWDSSYGYTF.